These T cell receptor beta chains were read from a single sample in a study of T cells after yellow fever vaccination. TCRdb redid the calling of the 5' RACE reads with MiXCR, one entry per CDR3 protein. The sample shows hundreds of thousands of distinct CDR3 sequences, about 12% of them seen only once. The sample consisted of PBMCs, taken on the day of the yellow fever booster vaccination. The receptors shown here come from a man in his thirties or forties who received the YFV17D yellow fever vaccine. Each CDR3 is given with its conserved first and last residue. Each record gives: CDR3 protein, CDR3 DNA, V gene, J gene, clone size, D gene. The D gene is left open where the match is weak. Size tells how often a clone was seen (once, few, many) or the class of an expanded clone, and some rows leave it out.

CAIRPSIPYEQYF	TGTGCCATCAGGCCCTCTATCCCCTACGAGCAGTACTTC	TRBV10-3	TRBJ2-7	few	-
CASRPGRLKTQYF	TGTGCCAGCAGGCCGGGACGTTTGAAGACCCAGTACTTC	TRBV27	TRBJ2-5	few	-
CASSQAPLLEQYF	TGTGCCAGCAGCCAAGCCCCACTCCTCGAGCAGTACTTC	TRBV3-1	TRBJ2-7	-	-
CASSQHENTEAFF	TGTGCCAGCAGCCAGCACGAGAACACTGAAGCTTTCTTT	TRBV7-6	TRBJ1-1	few	-
CCSRDGGGINSYEQYF	TGCTGCTCTAGAGATGGGGGCGGGATAAACTCCTACGAGCAGTACTTC	TRBV20-1	TRBJ2-7	-	-
CASAYAGLNTEAFF	TGTGCCAGCGCCTACGCAGGGTTGAACACTGAAGCTTTCTTT	TRBV6-2/TRBV6-3	TRBJ1-1	-	-
CAIAGGPSEQYF	TGTGCCATCGCGGGAGGGCCATCCGAGCAGTACTTC	TRBV10-3	TRBJ2-7	-	TRBD2
CASSLFGQATNTGELFF	TGTGCCAGCAGTTTATTCGGACAGGCTACGAACACCGGGGAGCTGTTTTTT	TRBV28	TRBJ2-2	-	TRBD1
CSAVGGANTEAFF	TGCAGTGCTGTGGGGGGGGCGAACACTGAAGCTTTCTTT	TRBV20-1	TRBJ1-1	-	-
CASSEKRSGFAFF	TGTGCCAGCAGTGAAAAAAGGTCAGGGTTTGCTTTCTTT	TRBV2	TRBJ1-1	few	-
CASSADSAKNIQYF	TGTGCCAGCAGCGCTGACTCAGCCAAAAACATTCAGTACTTC	TRBV7-2	TRBJ2-4	-	-
CASSQDSNEQFF	TGTGCCAGCAGCCAAGACAGCAATGAGCAGTTCTTC	TRBV6-6	TRBJ2-1	many	-
CATSDLRGWVEKLFF	TGTGCCACCAGTGACCTCAGGGGCTGGGTTGAAAAACTGTTTTTT	TRBV24-1	TRBJ1-4	-	-
CASSSAGGNTGELFF	TGTGCCAGCAGTTCAGCAGGAGGAAATACCGGGGAGCTGTTTTTT	TRBV12-3/TRBV12-4	TRBJ2-2	-	-
CASSVLVRHVGGTSVRTYEQYF	TGTGCCAGCAGCGTCTTGGTAAGACATGTCGGCGGGACTAGCGTTCGGACCTACGAGCAGTACTTC	TRBV7-2	TRBJ2-7	-	TRBD2
CASSQEKGAGNQPQHF	TGCGCCAGCAGCCAAGAAAAGGGCGCGGGGAATCAGCCCCAGCATTTT	TRBV4-3	TRBJ1-5	-	-
CASWDRLGNTGELFF	TGTGCCAGCTGGGACAGGTTGGGGAACACCGGGGAGCTGTTTTTT	TRBV3-1	TRBJ2-2	-	TRBD1
CASSQDLTQQETQYF	TGTGCCAGCAGCCAAGATCTGACACAACAAGAGACCCAGTACTTC	TRBV14	TRBJ2-5	-	-
CSASGHLATSNQPQHF	TGCAGTGCTAGTGGACACCTGGCTACTAGCAATCAGCCCCAGCATTTT	TRBV20-1	TRBJ1-5	few	-
CSARDGRLGANVLTF	TGCAGTGCTAGAGACGGGAGATTAGGGGCCAACGTCCTGACTTTC	TRBV20-1	TRBJ2-6	-	-
CASSLTGGIDQPQHF	TGCGCCAGCAGCCTGACAGGGGGAATCGATCAGCCCCAGCATTTT	TRBV4-1	TRBJ1-5	-	TRBD1
CSGFTLGETQYF	TGCAGCGGCTTCACCTTGGGGGAGACCCAGTACTTC	TRBV29-1	TRBJ2-5	few	-
CASSPTRQGRYGYTF	TGTGCCAGCAGTCCGACCCGACAGGGTCGCTATGGCTACACCTTC	TRBV6-1	TRBJ1-2	-	TRBD1
CASRVGGANVLTF	TGTGCCAGCAGGGTTGGAGGGGCCAACGTCCTGACTTTC	TRBV7-2	TRBJ2-6	-	-
CASSPSSGSSEQFF	TGTGCCAGCTCACCTTCTAGCGGGAGCAGTGAGCAGTTCTTC	TRBV18	TRBJ2-1	-	TRBD2
CSASGRATNTGELFF	TGCAGTGCTAGCGGGAGGGCCACGAACACCGGGGAGCTGTTTTTT	TRBV20-1	TRBJ2-2	-	TRBD2
CASSPSGIGYTQYF	TGTGCTAGCAGCCCTAGCGGGATCGGATATACGCAGTATTTT	TRBV7-7	TRBJ2-3	few	TRBD2
CASSAWASNTGELFF	TGTGCCAGCAGCGCCTGGGCTTCGAACACCGGGGAGCTGTTTTTT	TRBV7-6	TRBJ2-2	few	-
CASSQVLRIGYEQYF	TGTGCCAGCAGCCAAGTTCTCAGAATCGGCTACGAGCAGTACTTC	TRBV3-1	TRBJ2-7	-	-
CASKAGEAGELFF	TGTGCCAGCAAGGCGGGAGAGGCCGGGGAGCTGTTTTTT	TRBV5-4	TRBJ2-2	few	TRBD2
CASSIRSSGGPEQFF	TGTGCCAGTAGTATAAGGTCTAGCGGGGGACCCGAGCAGTTCTTC	TRBV19	TRBJ2-1	-	TRBD2
CASRWTSGRADTQYF	TGTGCCAGCAGATGGACTAGCGGGAGAGCAGATACGCAGTATTTT	TRBV7-2	TRBJ2-3	-	TRBD2
CASSIAGYSYEQYF	TGTGCCAGCAGTATAGCGGGGTACTCCTACGAGCAGTACTTC	TRBV6-1	TRBJ2-7	few	TRBD2
CASSRPGPGNEQFF	TGTGCCAGCTCACGTCCGGGACCAGGAAATGAGCAGTTCTTC	TRBV18	TRBJ2-1	-	-
CASSSRGLAGETQYF	TGTGCCAGCAGTTCCCGCGGACTAGCGGGGGAGACCCAGTACTTC	TRBV27	TRBJ2-5	many	TRBD2
CASSSTGDEQYF	TGTGCCAGCAGCTCTACAGGGGACGAGCAGTACTTC	TRBV7-8	TRBJ2-7	few	TRBD1
CASSLLRGEQYF	TGTGCCAGCAGTTTACTCAGGGGCGAGCAGTACTTC	TRBV28	TRBJ2-7	-	-
CSANRELNTEAFF	TGCAGTGCCAACCGGGAGTTGAACACTGAAGCTTTCTTT	TRBV20-1	TRBJ1-1	few	-
CASSPSVAGVGETQYF	TGTGCCAGCAGCCCTAGTGTTGCGGGAGTAGGAGAGACCCAGTACTTC	TRBV6-1	TRBJ2-5	-	TRBD2
CASSPEASGSNEQFF	TGTGCCAGCAGCCCGGAGGCTAGCGGGAGTAATGAGCAGTTCTTC	TRBV2	TRBJ2-1	few	TRBD2
CASSPAHSGYTF	TGTGCCAGCAGCCCCGCCCACAGCGGCTACACCTTC	TRBV9	TRBJ1-2	few	-